This entry lists 29 T cell receptor beta chains sequenced from one sample in a study of regulatory T cells in long-lasting Graves disease (dated by TCRdb to the early 2020s). The library was generated by multiplex PCR. The sequencer was an Illumina HiSeq 4000. CDR3 regions were amplified by Arm-PCR with iRepertoire HTBI primers to construct TCR beta libraries. The public sequencing data were trimmed at Q25 with fastp and processed into clonotypes with MiXCR by TCRdb, which kept only in-frame beta chains. Each CDR3 protein gets just one entry, which takes the most common genes and DNA from the rows behind it. The sample data list about 400,000 distinct CDR3 sequences, and about a sixth of these were observed just once. The ten largest clonotypes hold over 20% of the sample. Interpreted using the paper, the time point label stands for: newly diagnosed GD, antithyroid drugs for less than 3 months. For both TCR sequencing and RNA sequencing, RNA was extracted from PBMCs in TRIzol.

The same data also contributed to another study, on T cells in Graves' hyperthyroidism and ophthalmopathy.

This specimen consisted of peripheral blood mononuclear cells (PBMCs), obtained at new diagnosis, from a patient treated with antithyroid drugs. These receptors were taken from a young woman with Graves disease. Donor details come from another sample of the same person, matched by shared clones.

This clonotype was counted between two and nine times. This chain uses TRBV27 with TRBJ2-1; no definite D call. The V and J ends lost 0 bases and 0 bases respectively, with 9 bases between them. CDR1 is MNHEY, CDR2 SMNVEV, per germline (reference sequence). CDR3 length: 16 residues. Written as DNA, the CDR3 is TGTGCCAGCAGTTTATCAGGGCCTCCCTCCTACAATGAGCAGTTCTTC. Its translation: CASSLSGPPSYNEQFF.

This clonotype was seen ten or more times. This rearrangement joins TRBV15 to TRBJ2-7; D is unresolved. CDR3 length: 13 residues. Germline CDR1 is LNHNV and CDR2 is YYDKDF (reference sequence). V shed 0 bases and J shed 3 bases, with 6 bases lying between them. CDR3 loop: CATSRDPYYEQYF. CDR3 sequence (DNA): TGTGCCACCAGCAGAGATCCTTACTACGAGCAGTACTTC.

This clonotype was observed at least ten times. The gene calls are TRBV20-1 and TRBJ2-7; D may match TRBD1 or TRBD2 (6 bases each). V lost 3 bases, J lost 1 base, and 22 bases lay in between. The CDR3 is 17 residues long. The germline V gene encodes CDR1 DFQATT and CDR2 SNEGSKA (reference sequence). CDR3 amino acids: CSARGPQRGVRSYEQYF. The CDR3 nucleotides are TGCAGTGCTAGGGGGCCCCAGAGGGGGGTTCGATCCTACGAGCAGTACTTC.

This chain joins TRBV9 and TRBJ2-7; 7 nucleotides align to TRBD2. Unmatched junction bases numbered 10, after V lost 3 bases and J lost 7 bases. Germline-derived CDR1 and CDR2 are SGDLS and YYNGEE. CDR3 size: 14 residues. The CDR3 bases are TGTGCCAGCAGCGCGCGGACCATCGGGGGGGAGCAGTACTTC. Translated: CASSARTIGGEQYF.

Only a few counts were recorded for this clonotype. Here the CDR3 DNA reads TGTGCCAGCAGTGGCGCAGGGTATCAGCCCCAGCATTTT. Its translation: CASSGAGYQPQHF. The genes are TRBV25-1 and TRBJ1-5; possibly TRBD1 for D (5 bases). Germline CDR1 is MGHDK and CDR2 is SYGVNS. The CDR3 sequence is 13 residues long. V gave up 4 bases and J gave up 5 bases, with 9 bases separating them.

At least ten counts were recorded for this clonotype. The V call is TRBV6-2 or TRBV6-3, the J call TRBJ1-1; 8 nucleotides match TRBD1. This CDR3 spans 16 amino acids. J gave up 1 base and V 6 bases, and 10 bases lay outside the gene matches. In germline, CDR1 is MNHEY, CDR2 SVGEGT. CDR3 loop: CASRPPLQGENTEAFF. CDR3 nucleotide sequence: TGTGCCAGCAGACCCCCCCTACAGGGGGAGAACACTGAAGCTTTCTTT.

Many counts were recorded for this clonotype. The gene calls are TRBV20-1 and TRBJ2-3, with TRBD2 as a possible D gene (5 bases). V was cut by 5 bases and J by 4 bases, with 13 bases left in between. CDR3 length: 13 amino acids. The V gene's germline CDR1 is DFQATT and CDR2 SNEGSKA (reference sequence). CDR3 amino acids: CSAGSAVADTQYF. The DNA of the CDR3 is TGCAGTGCTGGTAGCGCGGTCGCAGATACGCAGTATTTT.

This clonotype turned up a few times. The chain joins TRBV2 to TRBJ1-2; tentatively, D is TRBD1 (5 bases). V lost 4 bases and J 4 bases, leaving 10 bases between the germline ends. Germline CDR1 and CDR2: SNHLY and FYNNEI. The CDR3 runs to 13 residues. CDR3 residues: CASSGGESYGYTF. The CDR3 nucleotides read TGTGCCAGCAGTGGGGGGGAGAGCTATGGCTACACCTTC.

This clonotype came up many times. This chain links TRBV11-3 with TRBJ2-1; 7 nucleotides align to TRBD2. The CDR3 is 14 amino acids. The V segment lost 1 base and the J segment 4 bases; nucleotides outside the gene matches: 1. CDR1 is SGHNT and CDR2 is YENEEA in the germline V gene. CDR3 DNA sequence: TGTGCCAGCAGCTTAGGCGGGGGATACAATGAGCAGTTCTTC. It specifies CASSLGGGYNEQFF.

This clonotype was counted ten times or more. The chain carries TRBV28 and TRBJ2-6; D may be TRBD1 (5 bases). Germline V gene data show CDR1 as MDHEN and CDR2 as SYDVKM. Trimming removed 6 bases from V and 2 bases from J, with 11 bases in between. This CDR3 region has 15 residues. The CDR3 DNA is TGTGCCAGCAGCCTAGACAGTACTGGGGCCAACGTCCTGACTTTC. Translated, it gives CASSLDSTGANVLTF.

This clonotype was counted many times. The CDR3 here is CASSLLEHTDTQYF. In DNA, the CDR3 is TGCGCCAGCAGCCTGTTGGAGCACACAGATACGCAGTATTTT. The chain is built from TRBV5-1 and TRBJ2-3; D remains ambiguous. The V and J ends lost 4 bases and 2 bases respectively, with 11 bases between them. This CDR3 comprises 14 residues. From germline, CDR1 is SGHRS and CDR2 YFSETQ.

This clonotype was seen ten or more times. The rearrangement joins TRBV12-3 or TRBV12-4 to TRBJ1-6; 9 nucleotides match TRBD1. The CDR3 contains 14 residues. Trimming cost V 6 bases and J 8 bases; bases outside gene matches: 5. The CDR3 DNA follows: TGTGCCAGCAGATTGTGGACAGGGGATTCACCCCTCCACTTT. Translation: CASRLWTGDSPLHF.

This clonotype was detected ten times or more. The CDR3 loop is CAGGRDRRETQYF. The DNA of the CDR3 is TGTGCCGGGGGCAGGGACAGGAGGGAGACCCAGTACTTC. The chain recombines TRBV30 with TRBJ2-5, with 8 bases lining up with TRBD1. V lost 8 bases to trimming and J lost 5 bases; unmatched junction nucleotides: 10. The germline gives CDR1 GTSNPN, CDR2 SVGIG (reference sequence). CDR3 size: 13 residues.

Points on this clonotype: The germline gene is not matched at one end of the junction; a read error may be the cause. This chain connects TRBV30 to TRBJ1-1; weak D call: TRBD1 (6 bases). There are 18 residues in the CDR3. Germline V gives CDR1 GTSNPN, CDR2 SVGIG (reference sequence). CDR3 nucleotides: TGTGCCTGGAGTGTATTGGGGGCTCACGGGGGCGGGAACGCTGAAGCTTTCTTT. This codes for CAWSVLGAHGGGNAEAFF.

In its sample, this clonotype was seen many times. As DNA, the CDR3 is TGTGCCAGCTCACCGGGGACAGGGGCGGACGAGCAGTACTTC. Translated, it gives CASSPGTGADEQYF. V and J are TRBV18 and TRBJ2-7; 10 nucleotides match TRBD1. The CDR3 is made up of 14 amino acids. CDR1 is KGHSH and CDR2 is LQKENI in the germline V gene. Trimming removed 3 bases from V and 5 bases from J; junction bases left unmatched: 4.

The V call is TRBV30, the J call TRBJ2-7; the match to TRBD2 covers 8 bases. The CDR3 is made up of 13 amino acids. Per germline, CDR1 GTSNPN and CDR2 SVGIG (reference sequence). V shed 8 bases and J 1 base; nucleotides not matched to a gene: 7. Here the CDR3 reads CATRVAGSYEQYF. The DNA of the CDR3 is TGTGCCACCCGGGTAGCGGGATCCTACGAGCAGTACTTC.

This clonotype was observed at least ten times. The chain joins TRBV28 to TRBJ1-1; weak D call: TRBD1 (5 bases). CDR1 and CDR2 (germline): MDHEN, SYDVKM. V was cut by 7 bases and J by 5 bases, with 17 bases left in between. This CDR3 spans 14 amino acids. The CDR3 sequence: CASNQVQGKTEAFF. In nucleotides, the CDR3 is TGTGCCAGCAATCAGGTCCAGGGAAAAACTGAAGCTTTCTTT.

This clonotype was seen many times. In nucleotides, the CDR3 is TGTGCCAGTAGTATCCGGCAGGGAAGGGTCGGGGAGCTGTTTTTT. It is translated as CASSIRQGRVGELFF. The rearrangement joins TRBV19 to TRBJ2-2; TRBD1 might be the D (5 bases). V dropped 3 bases and J dropped 7 bases, with 15 bases sitting between them. CDR1 LNHDA and CDR2 SQIVND come from the germline V gene (reference sequence). The CDR3 has 15 amino acids.

As for this clonotype: Given a far larger clone just one base away, this is likely a sequencing read error. This chain uses TRBV3-1 with TRBJ2-1; 10 bases line up with TRBD2. CDR1 is LGHDT and CDR2 is YNNKEL in the germline V gene (reference sequence). V trimming: 0 bases; J trimming: 10 bases; junction bases outside the gene matches: 9. The CDR3 is 16 amino acids. CDR3 loop: CASSQDTASGSYEQFF. In DNA, the CDR3 is TGTGCCAGCAGCCAAGATACGGCTAGCGGGAGTTACGAGCAGTTCTTC.

This clonotype occurred a few times. The chain uses TRBV29-1 and TRBJ1-5, with D possibly matching TRBD1 (5 bases). Germline V gene data show CDR1 as SQVTM and CDR2 as ANQGSEA. The length of the CDR3 is 14 residues. V gave up 6 bases and J gave up 3 bases, with 15 bases separating them. This chain's CDR3 is CSVATQDANQPQHF. In nucleotides, the CDR3 is TGCAGCGTGGCTACACAGGATGCCAATCAGCCCCAGCATTTT. Combining the CDR3 with reference TRBV29-1 and TRBJ1-5 gives the whole variable domain SAVISQKPSRDICQRGTSLTIQCQVDSQVTMMFWYRQQPGQSLTLIATANQGSEATYESGFVIDKFPISRPNLTFSTLTVSNMSPEDSSIYLCSVATQDANQPQHFGDGTRLSIL.

This clonotype was seen ten or more times. The chain has TRBV20-1 and TRBJ1-1, with a weak D call TRBD1 (6 bases). V lost 0 bases, J lost 0 bases, and 14 bases lay in between. From germline, CDR1 is DFQATT and CDR2 SNEGSKA (reference sequence). This CDR3 contains 16 residues. The CDR3 here is CSARDRGRSMNTEAFF. The CDR3 nucleotides read TGCAGTGCTAGAGATCGGGGGCGGTCCATGAACACTGAAGCTTTCTTT.

In its sample, this clonotype was seen many times. The chain carries TRBV20-1 and TRBJ2-1; D gene unclear. CDR1 is DFQATT and CDR2 is SNEGSKA in the germline V gene (reference sequence). CDR3 size: 13 residues. Trimming stripped 3 bases from V and 4 bases from J, with 10 bases between. The CDR3, as DNA: TGCAGTGCTAGGGGGTTGGGATACAATGAGCAGTTCTTC. Its protein product is CSARGLGYNEQFF.

Many counts were recorded for this clonotype. This chain joins TRBV5-1 and TRBJ2-7; TRBD2 matches 7 bases. The V gene's germline CDR1 is SGHRS and CDR2 YFSETQ. This CDR3 spans 14 amino acids. Unmatched junction bases numbered 1, after V lost 1 base and J lost 0 bases. CDR3 nucleotide sequence: TGCGCCAGCAGCTTGAGCGGGACCTCCTACGAGCAGTACTTC. Translating it yields CASSLSGTSYEQYF.

The chain uses TRBV3-1 and TRBJ2-7, with a possible D match to TRBD2 (6 bases). Per germline, CDR1 LGHDT and CDR2 YNNKEL (reference sequence). This CDR3 is built from 13 residues. The ends were cut back, 5 bases at V and 6 bases at J, with 14 bases in the middle. The CDR3 is CASSSYKGGEQYF. CDR3 bases: TGTGCCAGCAGCTCTTATAAGGGAGGCGAGCAGTACTTC.

The chain joins TRBV19 to TRBJ2-3; no reliable D call. This CDR3 has 15 amino acids. Trimming took 7 bases from V and 0 from J, leaving 14 bases between them. Germline CDR1 reads LNHDA; CDR2 reads SQIVND (reference sequence). The CDR3 DNA sequence: TGTGCCAGTACTGAGGACCGATCTAGCACAGATACGCAGTATTTT. Its protein is CASTEDRSSTDTQYF.

This clonotype was counted only a few times. The V and J genes are TRBV6-1 and TRBJ2-7; 10 bases agree with TRBD1. CDR1 is MNHNS and CDR2 is SASEGT in the germline V gene. The CDR3 length is 14 residues. The V and J ends lost 5 bases and 5 bases, in that order; junction bases with no gene match: 6. The CDR3: CASSHGTGEDEQYF. The CDR3 DNA sequence: TGTGCCAGCAGTCATGGGACAGGGGAAGACGAGCAGTACTTC.

The rearrangement links TRBV12-3 or TRBV12-4 to TRBJ2-2; no clear D. This CDR3 contains 13 residues. Trimming removed 2 bases at V and 3 bases at J, with 4 bases between. Here the CDR3 DNA reads TGTGCCAGCAGTTTAAGGGACACCGGGGAGCTGTTTTTT. It encodes CASSLRDTGELFF.

This clonotype was found a few times. The V call is TRBV7-8, the J call TRBJ2-3; maybe TRBD2 (6 bases). This CDR3 comprises 14 residues. V lost 5 bases, J lost 7 bases, and 16 bases lay in between. The germline V gene encodes CDR1 SGHVS and CDR2 FQNEAQ. The CDR3 coding sequence is TGTGCCAGCAGCACCCGGGACGGGGGAAATACGCAGTATTTT. Protein sequence: CASSTRDGGNTQYF.

In its sample, this clonotype was seen many times. The junction departs from the called germline gene at one end, perhaps through a read error. This rearrangement joins TRBV27 to TRBJ2-7; D might be TRBD1 or TRBD2, each matching 5 bases. Germline CDR1 reads MNHEY; CDR2 reads SMNVEV (reference sequence). The CDR3 is 12 amino acids. The CDR3 sequence is CSTGPGTYEQYF. In DNA, the CDR3 is TGCTCCACGGGGCCCGGGACCTACGAGCAGTACTTC.